This T cell receptor beta chain stems from a study of OX40 agonist ivuxolimab in advanced cancers. Notes on the study in general: The investigators did not determine what antigen specificity the expanded peripheral T cells had. Partial responders at 0.1-3.0 mg/kg showed near-lowest clonal expansion.

Comments on this clone: Its target is not known.

The CDR3 is 13 residues long. Deletions cut 0 bases from V and 4 bases from J, with 7 bases between. Looked up from germline, CDR1 is SGHNT and CDR2 is YYREEE (reference sequence). Repertoires were generated with immunoSEQ multiplex PCR, while TCRdb's copy carries only in-frame clones and drops some. This sample yields 45,000 to 70,000 clones, of which roughly 90% are seen a single time; approximately 7.2% belongs to the top ten. The gene calls are TRBV5-4 and TRBJ1-1; D is ambiguous. The receptor's source is an adult with an advanced solid tumor such as melanoma, head and neck, liver or kidney cancer. The sample here was CD4+ or CD8+ T cells sorted from blood, taken in a trial of the OX40 agonist ivuxolimab. As DNA, the CDR3 is TGTGCCAGCAGCTTGGTGGCGTCCACTGAAGCTTTCTTT. Translation gives CASSLVASTEAFF.